This TCR beta chain was profiled in a study of long-term antiretroviral therapy in people with HIV. With 1 base clipped from V and 5 bases from J, the junction kept 8 bases outside the gene matches. CDR3 size: 16 residues. Germline CDR1 and CDR2: SGHNT and YENEEA. They ran version v3.0 of the immunoSEQ assay at survey level. Generated by immunoSEQ multiplex PCR, the TCRdb table keeps only in-frame clones and is missing some. Here the sample spans around 30,000 clones, about 94% being singletons. There was at least one pre-ART PBMC sample for each donor, plus at least two post-ART PBMC samples. In the United States, treatment was given to all participants with HIV. Findings and caveats of the study: Information on adherence, resistance and therapy changes was unavailable.

As for this clone: Its antigen remains unknown.

Sequences were derived from unsorted PBMCs, sampled more than 7.1 years after starting antiretroviral therapy. The TCR was taken from a man aged 45-65 years with HIV. The gene calls are TRBV11-3 and TRBJ1-5; 7 bases fit TRBD1. The CDR3 DNA reads as TGTGCCAGCAGCTTAGTATGGAGGGGGCAGTATCAGCCCCAGCATTTT. This translates into CASSLVWRGQYQPQHF. The variable domain in full, with the rest retrieved from reference TRBV11-3 and TRBJ1-5, is EAGVVQSPRYKIIEKKQPVAFWCNPISGHNTLYWYLQNLGQGPELLIRYENEEAVDDSQLPKDRFSAERLKGVDSTLKIQPAELGDSAVYLCASSLVWRGQYQPQHFGDGTRLSIL.